This T cell receptor (beta chain) was captured in a study of OX40 agonist ivuxolimab in advanced cancers. About the research overall: Patients received the agonistic anti-OX40 (CD134) antibody ivuxolimab. General study points: At doses 0.1 to 3.0 mg/kg, CD4+ and CD8+ clones expanded.

The cohort excluded patients with autoimmune disease history or systemic immunosuppression. For this clone: As yet, its antigen is unknown.

Profiling relied on immunoSEQ multiplex PCR, and the TCRdb table lists in-frame clones only, not all of them. The data hold around 110,000 clones, with about 91% observed a single time. V was pared by 1 base and J by 4 bases, with 10 bases between. Germline CDR1 reads MDHEN; CDR2 reads SYDVKM. The CDR3 contains 14 residues. The rearrangement uses TRBV28 and TRBJ1-1; D ambiguous. This specimen was CD4+ or CD8+ T cells sorted from blood, taken in a trial of the OX40 agonist ivuxolimab. The sequence was obtained from an adult with an advanced solid tumor such as melanoma, head and neck, liver or kidney cancer. CDR3 residues: CASSLYRAATEAFF. DNA of the CDR3: TGTGCCAGCAGTTTATACCGGGCAGCCACTGAAGCTTTCTTT.